This T cell receptor (beta chain) was retrieved from a study of spatial heterogeneity in lung cancer. CDR1 is SGHDT, CDR2 YYEEEE, per germline. The CDR3 totals 13 residues. The V and J ends lost 2 bases and 8 bases, in that order; junction bases with no gene match: 5. Time point reported: sample taken at primary tumor resection. The study sequenced unsorted whole RNA from tumor, nontumor lung or frozen PBMC. There were 72 donors, all of them untreated patients with early-stage non-small cell lung cancer. Via MiXCR, TCRdb re-called the 5' RACE reads, giving one row per CDR3 protein. The sample yields approximately 81,000 distinct CDR3 sequences, around 12% seen once.

V gene TRBV5-6 combines with J gene TRBJ1-1; 8 bases match TRBD1. Material: PBMCs, obtained at surgery. This clonotype originated in a male donor with early-stage non-small cell lung cancer. CDR3 DNA sequence: TGTGCCAGCAGCTTCGACAGGGGAGAAGAAGCTTTCTTT. Translated: CASSFDRGEEAFF. The full variable domain, rest sourced from reference TRBV5-6 and TRBJ1-1, is DAGVTQSPTHLIKTRGQQVTLRCSPKSGHDTVSWYQQALGQGPQFIFQYYEEEERQRGNFPDRFSGHQFPNYSSELNVNALLLGDSALYLCASSFDRGEEAFFGQGTRLTVV.